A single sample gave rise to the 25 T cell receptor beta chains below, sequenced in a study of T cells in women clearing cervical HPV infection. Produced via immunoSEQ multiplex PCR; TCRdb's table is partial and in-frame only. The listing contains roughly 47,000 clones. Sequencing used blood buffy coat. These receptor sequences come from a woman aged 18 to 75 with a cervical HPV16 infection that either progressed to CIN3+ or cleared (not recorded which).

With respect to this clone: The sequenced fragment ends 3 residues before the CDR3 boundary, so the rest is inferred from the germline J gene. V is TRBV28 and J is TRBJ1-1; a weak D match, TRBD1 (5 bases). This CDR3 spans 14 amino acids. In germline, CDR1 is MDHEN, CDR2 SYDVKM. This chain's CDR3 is CASIDFGGVRKAFF. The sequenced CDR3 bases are TGTGCCAGCATTGATTTCGGAGGGGTACGCAAA.

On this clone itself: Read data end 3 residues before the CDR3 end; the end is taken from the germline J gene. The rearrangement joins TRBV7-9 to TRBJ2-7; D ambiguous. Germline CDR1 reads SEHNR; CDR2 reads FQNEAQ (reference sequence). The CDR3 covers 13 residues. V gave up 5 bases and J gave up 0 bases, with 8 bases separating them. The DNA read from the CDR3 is TGTGCCAGCAGCGCTCGCGACTCCTACGAG. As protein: CASSARDSYE. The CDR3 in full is CASSARDSYEQYF.

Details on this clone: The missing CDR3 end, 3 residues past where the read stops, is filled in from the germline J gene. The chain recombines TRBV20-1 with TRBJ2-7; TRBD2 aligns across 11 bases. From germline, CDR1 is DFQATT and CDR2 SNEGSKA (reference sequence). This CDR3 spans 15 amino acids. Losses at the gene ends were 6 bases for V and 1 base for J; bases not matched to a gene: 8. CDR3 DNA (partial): TGCAGTGCCACCACGGGACTAGCGGCTTCCTACGAG. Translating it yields CSATTGLAASYE. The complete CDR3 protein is CSATTGLAASYEQYF.

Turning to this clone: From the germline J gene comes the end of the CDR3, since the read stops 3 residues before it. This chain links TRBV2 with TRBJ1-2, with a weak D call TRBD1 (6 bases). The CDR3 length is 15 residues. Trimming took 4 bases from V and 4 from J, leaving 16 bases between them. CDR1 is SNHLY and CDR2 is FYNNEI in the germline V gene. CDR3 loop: CASSGLGATLYGYTF. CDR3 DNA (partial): TGTGCCAGCAGTGGTTTGGGGGCAACACTCTATGGC.

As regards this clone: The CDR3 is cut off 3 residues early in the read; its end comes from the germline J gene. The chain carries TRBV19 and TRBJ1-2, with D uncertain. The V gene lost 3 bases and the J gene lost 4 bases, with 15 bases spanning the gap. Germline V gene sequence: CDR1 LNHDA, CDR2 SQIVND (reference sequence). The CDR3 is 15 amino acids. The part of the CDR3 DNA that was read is TGTGCCAGTAGTATGAGTATGGCTGCGGCCTATGGC. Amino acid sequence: CASSMSMAAAYG. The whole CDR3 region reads CASSMSMAAAYGYTF.

CDR3 amino acids: CASSYLAGGNNEQFF. CDR3 DNA (partial): TGTGCCAGCAGCTACCTAGCGGGGGGCAACAATGAG. The rearrangement uses TRBV7-9 and TRBJ2-1; 11 bases line up with TRBD2. The read is 3 residues too short to cover the CDR3 end, so that end is filled in from the germline J gene. The V gene's germline CDR1 is SEHNR and CDR2 FQNEAQ (reference sequence). The ends lost 4 bases at V and 5 bases at J; junction bases unmatched: 4. CDR3 length: 15 residues.

CDR3 sequence: CASSSGRANTGELFF. The sequenced CDR3 bases are TGTGCCAGTAGTAGCGGGAGGGCCAACACCGGGGAG. The chain joins TRBV19 to TRBJ2-2, with 9 bases that match TRBD2. From the germline J gene comes the end of the CDR3, since the read stops 3 residues before it. Germline V gene lookup returns CDR1 LNHDA and CDR2 SQIVND (reference sequence). This CDR3 is 15 amino acids long. J lost 2 bases, V lost 4 bases, and 2 bases had no gene match. The full variable domain, in which reference TRBV19 and TRBJ2-2 provide the parts outside the CDR3, is DGGITQSPKYLFRKEGQNVTLSCEQNLNHDAMYWYRQDPGQGLRLIYYSQIVNDFQKGDIAEGYSVSREKKESFPLTVTSAQKNPTAFYLCASSSGRANTGELFFGEGSRLTVL.

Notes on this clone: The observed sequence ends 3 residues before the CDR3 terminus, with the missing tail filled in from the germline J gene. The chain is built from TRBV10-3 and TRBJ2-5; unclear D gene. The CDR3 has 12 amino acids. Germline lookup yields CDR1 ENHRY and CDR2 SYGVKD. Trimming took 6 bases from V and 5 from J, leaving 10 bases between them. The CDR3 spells CAISPFRETQYF. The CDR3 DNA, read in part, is TGTGCCATCAGCCCCTTTCGTGAGACC.

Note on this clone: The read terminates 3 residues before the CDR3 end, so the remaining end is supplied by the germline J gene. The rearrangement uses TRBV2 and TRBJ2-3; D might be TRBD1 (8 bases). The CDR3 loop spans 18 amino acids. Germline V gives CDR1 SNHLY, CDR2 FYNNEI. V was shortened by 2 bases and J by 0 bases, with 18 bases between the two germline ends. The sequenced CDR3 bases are TGTGCCAGCAGTGAATTTACAGGGGGGGCTTCTAGCACAGATACG. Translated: CASSEFTGGASSTDT. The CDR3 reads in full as CASSEFTGGASSTDTQYF. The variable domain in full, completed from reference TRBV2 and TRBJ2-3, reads EPEVTQTPSHQVTQMGQEVILRCVPISNHLYFYWYRQILGQKVEFLVSFYNNEISEKSEIFDDQFSVERPDGSNFTLKIRSTKLEDSAMYFCASSEFTGGASSTDTQYFGPGTRLTVL.

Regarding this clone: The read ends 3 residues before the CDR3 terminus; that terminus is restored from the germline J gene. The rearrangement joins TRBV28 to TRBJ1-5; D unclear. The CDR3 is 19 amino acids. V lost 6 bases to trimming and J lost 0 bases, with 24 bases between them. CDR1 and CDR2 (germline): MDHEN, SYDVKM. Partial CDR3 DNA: TGTGCCAGCAGCACGTCCTCAGTCGGAGGGCCGTATAGCAATCAGCCC. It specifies CASSTSSVGGPYSNQP. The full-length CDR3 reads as CASSTSSVGGPYSNQPQHF.

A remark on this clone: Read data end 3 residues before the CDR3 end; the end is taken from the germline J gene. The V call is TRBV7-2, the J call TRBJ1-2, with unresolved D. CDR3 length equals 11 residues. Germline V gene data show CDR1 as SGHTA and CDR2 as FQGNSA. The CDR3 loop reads CASSLVYDYTF. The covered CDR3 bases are TGTGCCAGCAGCTTAGTCTACGAC.

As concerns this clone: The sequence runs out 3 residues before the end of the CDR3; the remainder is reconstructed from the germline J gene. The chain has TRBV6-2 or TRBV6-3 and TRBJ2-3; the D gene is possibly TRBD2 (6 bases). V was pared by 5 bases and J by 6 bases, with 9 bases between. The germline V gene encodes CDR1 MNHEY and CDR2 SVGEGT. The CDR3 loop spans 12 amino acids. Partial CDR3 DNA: TGTGCCAGCAGTCCCACTAGCGATACG. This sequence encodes CASSPTSDT. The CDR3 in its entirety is CASSPTSDTQYF.

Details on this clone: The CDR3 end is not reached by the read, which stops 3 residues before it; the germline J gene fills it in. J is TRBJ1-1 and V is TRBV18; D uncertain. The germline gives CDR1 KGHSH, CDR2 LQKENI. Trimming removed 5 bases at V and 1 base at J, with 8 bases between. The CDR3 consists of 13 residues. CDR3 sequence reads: CASSATQNTEAFF. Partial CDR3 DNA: TGTGCCAGCTCAGCGACACAGAACACTGAA.

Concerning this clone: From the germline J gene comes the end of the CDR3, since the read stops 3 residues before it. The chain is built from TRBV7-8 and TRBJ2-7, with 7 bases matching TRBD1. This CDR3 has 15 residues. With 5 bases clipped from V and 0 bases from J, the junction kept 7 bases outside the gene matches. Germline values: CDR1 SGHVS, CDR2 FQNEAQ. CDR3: CASSLGTVTSYEQYF. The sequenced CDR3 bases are TGTGCCAGCAGCCTCGGGACAGTTACCTCCTACGAG.

CDR3 in amino acids: CSARLAGGNTDTQYF. CDR3 DNA (partial): TGCAGTGCTAGATTGGCGGGAGGAAACACAGATACG. The chain uses TRBV20-1 and TRBJ2-3; 8 bases match TRBD2. The missing CDR3 end, 3 residues past where the read stops, is filled in from the germline J gene. Germline loops: CDR1 DFQATT, CDR2 SNEGSKA (reference sequence). With 2 bases clipped from V and 2 bases from J, the junction kept 6 bases outside the gene matches. CDR3 length: 15 amino acids.

The CDR3 loop reads CASSFRDTYNSPLFF. The DNA read from the CDR3 is TGTGCCAGCAGCTTCCGGGACACCTATAATTCACCA. This sequence joins TRBV7-2 and TRBJ1-4, with a possible D match to TRBD1 (6 bases). The observed sequence ends 3 residues before the CDR3 terminus, with the missing tail filled in from the germline J gene. The CDR3 totals 15 residues. From germline, CDR1 is SGHTA and CDR2 FQGNSA.

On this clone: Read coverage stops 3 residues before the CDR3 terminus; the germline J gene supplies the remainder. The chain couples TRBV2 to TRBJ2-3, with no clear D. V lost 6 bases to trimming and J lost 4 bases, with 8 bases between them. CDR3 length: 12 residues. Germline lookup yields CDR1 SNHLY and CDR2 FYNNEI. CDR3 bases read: TGTGCCAGCAGGGCTCTCCCAGATACG. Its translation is CASRALPDT. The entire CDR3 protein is CASRALPDTQYF. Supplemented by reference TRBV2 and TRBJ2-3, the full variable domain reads EPEVTQTPSHQVTQMGQEVILRCVPISNHLYFYWYRQILGQKVEFLVSFYNNEISEKSEIFDDQFSVERPDGSNFTLKIRSTKLEDSAMYFCASRALPDTQYFGPGTRLTVL.

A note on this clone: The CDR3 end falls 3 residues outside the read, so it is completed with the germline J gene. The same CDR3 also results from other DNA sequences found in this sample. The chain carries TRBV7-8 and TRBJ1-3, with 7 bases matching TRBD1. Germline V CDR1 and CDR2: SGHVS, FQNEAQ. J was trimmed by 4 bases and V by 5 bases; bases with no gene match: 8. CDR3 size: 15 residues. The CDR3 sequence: CASSRFGTAGNTIYF. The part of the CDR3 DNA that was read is TGTGCCAGCAGCCGTTTTGGGACAGCGGGAAACACC.

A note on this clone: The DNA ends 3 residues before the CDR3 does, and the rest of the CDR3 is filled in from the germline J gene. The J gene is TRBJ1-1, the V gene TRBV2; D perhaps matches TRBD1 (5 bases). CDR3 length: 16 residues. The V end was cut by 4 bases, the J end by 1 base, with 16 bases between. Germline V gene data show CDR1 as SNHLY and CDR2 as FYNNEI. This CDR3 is CASSGGRQYQNTEAFF. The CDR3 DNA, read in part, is TGTGCCAGCAGTGGGGGAAGACAGTACCAGAACACTGAA. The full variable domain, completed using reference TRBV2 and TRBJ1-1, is EPEVTQTPSHQVTQMGQEVILRCVPISNHLYFYWYRQILGQKVEFLVSFYNNEISEKSEIFDDQFSVERPDGSNFTLKIRSTKLEDSAMYFCASSGGRQYQNTEAFFGQGTRLTVV.

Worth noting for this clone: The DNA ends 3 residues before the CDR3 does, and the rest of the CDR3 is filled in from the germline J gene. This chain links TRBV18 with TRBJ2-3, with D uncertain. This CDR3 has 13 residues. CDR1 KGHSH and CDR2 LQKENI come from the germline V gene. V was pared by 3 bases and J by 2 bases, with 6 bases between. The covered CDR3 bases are TGTGCCAGCTCACCTCGGTTCACAGATACG. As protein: CASSPRFTDT. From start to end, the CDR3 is CASSPRFTDTQYF.

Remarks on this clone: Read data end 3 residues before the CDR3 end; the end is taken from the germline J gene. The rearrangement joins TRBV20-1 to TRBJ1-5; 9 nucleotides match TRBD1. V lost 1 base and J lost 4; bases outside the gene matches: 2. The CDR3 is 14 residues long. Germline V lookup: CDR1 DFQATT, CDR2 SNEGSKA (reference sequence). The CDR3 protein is CSARAGTGNQPQHF. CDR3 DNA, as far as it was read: TGCAGTGCTAGAGCCGGGACAGGGAATCAGCCC.

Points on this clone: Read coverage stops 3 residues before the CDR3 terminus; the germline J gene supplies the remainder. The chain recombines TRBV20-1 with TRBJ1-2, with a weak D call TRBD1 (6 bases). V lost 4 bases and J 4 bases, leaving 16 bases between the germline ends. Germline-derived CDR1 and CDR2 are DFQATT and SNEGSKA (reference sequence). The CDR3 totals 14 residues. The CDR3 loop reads CSAKEGGRVYGYTF. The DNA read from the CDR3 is TGCAGTGCTAAAGAGGGGGGGAGGGTCTATGGC.

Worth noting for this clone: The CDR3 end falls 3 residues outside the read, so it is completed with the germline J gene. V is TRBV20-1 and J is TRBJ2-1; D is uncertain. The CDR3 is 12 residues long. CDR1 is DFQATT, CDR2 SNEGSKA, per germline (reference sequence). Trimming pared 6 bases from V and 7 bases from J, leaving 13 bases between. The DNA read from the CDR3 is TGCAGTGCGAGAAACTTTAAAAATGAG. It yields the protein CSARNFKNE. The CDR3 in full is CSARNFKNEQFF.

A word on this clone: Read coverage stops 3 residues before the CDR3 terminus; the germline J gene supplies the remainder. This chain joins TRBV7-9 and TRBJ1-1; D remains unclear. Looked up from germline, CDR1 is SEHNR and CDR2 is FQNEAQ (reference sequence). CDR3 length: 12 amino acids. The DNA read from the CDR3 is TGTGCCAGCAGCTCCGCGGGTTGGGGA. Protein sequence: CASSSAGWG. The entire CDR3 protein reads CASSSAGWGAFF.

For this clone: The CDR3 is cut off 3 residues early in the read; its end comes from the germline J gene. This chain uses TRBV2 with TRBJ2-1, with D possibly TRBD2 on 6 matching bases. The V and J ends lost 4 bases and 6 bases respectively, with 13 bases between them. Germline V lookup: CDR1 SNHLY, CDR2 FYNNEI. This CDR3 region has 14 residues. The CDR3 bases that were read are TGTGCCAGCAGTGTAGGTGCGGGGATCAATGAG. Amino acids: CASSVGAGINE. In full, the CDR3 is CASSVGAGINEQFF.